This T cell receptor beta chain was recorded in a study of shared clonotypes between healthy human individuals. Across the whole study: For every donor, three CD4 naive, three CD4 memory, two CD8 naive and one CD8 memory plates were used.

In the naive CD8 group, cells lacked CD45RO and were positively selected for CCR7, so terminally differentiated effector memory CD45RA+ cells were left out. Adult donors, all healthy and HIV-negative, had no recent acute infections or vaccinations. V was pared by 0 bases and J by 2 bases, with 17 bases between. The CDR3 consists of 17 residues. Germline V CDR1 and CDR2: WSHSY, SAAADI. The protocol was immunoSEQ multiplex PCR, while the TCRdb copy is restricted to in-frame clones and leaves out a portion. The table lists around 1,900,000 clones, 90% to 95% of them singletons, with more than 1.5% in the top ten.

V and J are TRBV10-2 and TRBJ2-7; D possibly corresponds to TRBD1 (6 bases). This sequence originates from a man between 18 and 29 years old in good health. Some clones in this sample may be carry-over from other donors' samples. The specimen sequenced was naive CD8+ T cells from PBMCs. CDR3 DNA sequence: TGCGCCAGCAGTGAGTCAACGACAGGTTTTATCCCCTACGAGCAGTACTTC. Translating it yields CASSESTTGFIPYEQYF.